The source of this TCR beta chain is a study of long-term antiretroviral therapy in people with HIV. Study outcomes and limitations: Sampling of blood ran from the mid-2000s to the late 2010s, and older ART regimens were possibly in use. Repertoires with HIV possessed tighter CDR3 length spans than those of controls.

About this clone: Its antigen remains unidentified.

This CDR3 region has 15 residues. Germline lookup yields CDR1 SGHTA and CDR2 FQGNSA. The V end lost 5 bases, the J end lost 6 bases, and 16 bases lay between the germline ends. Survey level was the resolution at which the v3.0 immunoSEQ assay ran. TCRdb keeps only in-frame clones here, not all; method: immunoSEQ multiplex PCR. The repertoire holds roughly 27,000 clones, with around 85% as singletons. At least one PBMC sample before ART and at least two after were required. There were roughly 0.9-11 million cryopreserved PBMC in the samples before DNA extraction. Sample: unsorted PBMCs, taken 2.3 years after starting antiretroviral therapy. This chain uses TRBV7-2 with TRBJ2-2; the D gene is possibly TRBD2 (5 bases). This sequence was found in a man aged 35 to 55 with HIV. CDR3 bases: TGTGCCAGCAGCGCAACACTAGTGGCGGCCGGGGAGCTGTTTTTT. This gives the protein CASSATLVAAGELFF.